The T cell receptor (beta chain) described here comes from a study of blood T cell repertoires in COVID-19. Per the germline V gene, CDR1 is SNHLY and CDR2 is FYNNEI. The CDR3 runs 13 residues. Trimming at V came to 7 bases and at J to 3 bases, leaving 3 bases not matched to a gene. Measured with immunoSEQ multiplex PCR; TCRdb has only the in-frame clones, and not every one. The sample shows 100,000 to 120,000 clones, approximately 85% of them seen only once. This clonotype was sampled from a woman between 55 and 75 years old with COVID-19, enrolled during active disease. The material sequenced was peripheral blood. This rearrangement joins TRBV2 to TRBJ1-5, with 7 bases that match TRBD1. In DNA form, the CDR3 reads TGTGCCAGCACGGGACAGTCCAATCAGCCCCAGCATTTT. Residues: CASTGQSNQPQHF.